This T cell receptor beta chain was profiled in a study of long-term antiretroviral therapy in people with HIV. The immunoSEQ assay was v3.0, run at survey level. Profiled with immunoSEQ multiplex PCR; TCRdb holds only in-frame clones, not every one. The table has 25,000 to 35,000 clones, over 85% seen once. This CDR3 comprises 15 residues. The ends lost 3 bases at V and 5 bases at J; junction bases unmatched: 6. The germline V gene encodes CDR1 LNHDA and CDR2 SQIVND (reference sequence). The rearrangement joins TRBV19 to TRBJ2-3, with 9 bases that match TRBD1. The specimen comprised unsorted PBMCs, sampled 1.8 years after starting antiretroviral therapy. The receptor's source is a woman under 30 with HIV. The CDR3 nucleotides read TGTGCCAGTAGTATCGGGACAGGGAAGGGAGATACGCAGTATTTT. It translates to CASSIGTGKGDTQYF.